The 23 T cell receptor beta chains reported below all come from one sample, sequenced in a study of cytomegalovirus exposure and HLA in healthy donors. In the PCR, 60 Vbeta and 13 Jbeta primers were used. Using immunoSEQ multiplex PCR, the repertoire was profiled, and TCRdb retains in-frame clones only, with some absent. The data show approximately 150,000 clones, 72% seen once. Material for sequencing was PBMCs. The receptors here all came from a middle-aged man in good health and CMV-seronegative.

The chain links TRBV19 to TRBJ1-5, with D maybe TRBD1 (5 bases). The CDR3 contains 17 residues. V was cut by 5 bases and J by 2 bases, with 19 bases left in between. The germline V gene has CDR1 LNHDA and CDR2 SQIVND (reference sequence). The CDR3 region has the DNA TGTGCCAGTAGTGGAGGGGTAATTGTCGGGGGCAATCAGCCCCAGCATTTT. The encoded protein is CASSGGVIVGGNQPQHF.

This clone came up a few times. At one end, the junction sequence differs from germline, possibly due to a read error. The gene calls are TRBV2 and TRBJ2-5; possible D gene TRBD1, 5 bases. This CDR3 spans 13 amino acids. Germline V gene data show CDR1 as SNHLY and CDR2 as FYNNEI. CDR3 DNA sequence: TGTGCCAGCATTGAACAGGCAGGGGAGACCCAGTACTTC. Protein sequence: CASIEQAGETQYF.

This chain uses TRBV5-1 with TRBJ1-1; 7 nucleotides agree with TRBD1. V lost 3 bases to trimming and J lost 8 bases; unmatched junction nucleotides: 10. The CDR3 has 14 amino acids. CDR1 and CDR2 (germline): SGHRS, YFSETQ. The CDR3 loop reads CASSSQTGAVEAFF. The CDR3, as DNA: TGCGCCAGCAGCTCTCAAACAGGGGCCGTCGAAGCTTTCTTT. Full variable domain (rest looked up from reference TRBV5-1 and TRBJ1-1): KAGVTQTPRYLIKTRGQQVTLSCSPISGHRSVSWYQQTPGQGLQFLFEYFSETQRNKGNFPGRFSGRQFSNSRSEMNVSTLELGDSALYLCASSSQTGAVEAFFGQGTRLTVV.

V and J are TRBV14 and TRBJ1-1; no reliable D call. Trimming shortened V by 0 bases and J by 1 base, and 9 bases separated the two germline ends. In germline, CDR1 is SGHDN, CDR2 FVKESK. The CDR3 loop spans 15 amino acids. CDR3 sequence (DNA): TGTGCCAGCAGCCAAGATTTCGAGGAGAACACTGAAGCTTTCTTT. Its protein is CASSQDFEENTEAFF.

Only one count was recorded for this clone. V is TRBV2 and J is TRBJ2-1; 8 bases line up with TRBD1. Germline V CDR1 and CDR2: SNHLY, FYNNEI. The length of the CDR3 is 15 residues. Trimming at V came to 5 bases and at J to 7 bases, leaving 10 bases not matched to a gene. CDR3 in amino acids: CASSHGQGSPNEQFF. CDR3 in DNA: TGTGCCAGCAGTCATGGACAGGGATCCCCGAATGAGCAGTTCTTC.

The chain recombines TRBV5-4 with TRBJ2-6, with D tentatively TRBD2 (6 bases). The V and J ends lost 0 bases and 3 bases respectively, with 10 bases between them. The CDR3 has 16 amino acids. CDR1 and CDR2 from the germline V gene are SGHNT and YYREEE (reference sequence). CDR3 nucleotides: TGTGCCAGCAGCTTGGAGGGCGGGGTTGGGGCCAACGTCCTGACTTTC. It codes for CASSLEGGVGANVLTF.

This clone was seen a single time. Relative to the germline gene, one junction end is altered; a read error may explain this. The chain has TRBV5-6 and TRBJ2-7; the match to TRBD2 covers 7 bases. The CDR3 has 15 residues. Germline values: CDR1 SGHDT, CDR2 YYEEEE. The CDR3 region has the DNA TGTGCCAGCAGCATAAGCGGGACCCTCTTCTACGCGCAGTACTTC. This sequence encodes CASSISGTLFYAQYF. Supplemented by reference TRBV5-6 and TRBJ2-7, the full variable domain reads DAGVTQSPTHLIKTRGQQVTLRCSPKSGHDTVSWYQQALGQGPQFIFQYYEEEERQRGNFPDRFSGHQFPNYSSELNVNALLLGDSALYLCASSISGTLFYAQYFGPGTRLTVT.

The rearrangement uses TRBV10-1 and TRBJ2-3, with 9 bases lining up with TRBD2. V lost 3 bases and J lost 4; bases outside the gene matches: 5. The CDR3 totals 15 residues. Germline CDR1 and CDR2: WNHNN and SYGVQD (reference sequence). The CDR3 coding sequence is TGCGCCAGCAGTGAAGCGGGAGGTGTCCCAGATACGCAGTATTTT. It yields the protein CASSEAGGVPDTQYF.

The V gene is TRBV4-1, the J gene TRBJ2-7; a possible D gene is TRBD1 (5 bases). V was clipped by 2 bases and J by 3 bases, with 17 bases between them. This CDR3 region has 16 residues. Germline CDR1 and CDR2: MGHRA and YSYEKL. In nucleotides, the CDR3 is TGCGCCAGCAGCCAAATTATAGGGGTTGAGGACTACGAGCAGTACTTC. This sequence encodes CASSQIIGVEDYEQYF.

The genes are TRBV2 and TRBJ1-5, with 9 bases that match TRBD1. After removal of 4 bases from V and 7 bases from J, the junction contained 5 bases not matched to a gene. This CDR3 has 14 amino acids. Per germline, CDR1 SNHLY and CDR2 FYNNEI. The CDR3 region is CASSGDREQQPQHF. In DNA form, the CDR3 reads TGTGCCAGCAGTGGGGACAGGGAACAACAGCCCCAGCATTTT.

In this sample, this clone turned up a few times. V is TRBV7-8 and J is TRBJ2-7, with 8 bases aligning to TRBD1. The J segment lost 6 bases and the V segment lost 5 bases, leaving 6 bases of the junction unmatched. CDR3 length: 13 amino acids. CDR1 and CDR2 from the germline V gene are SGHVS and FQNEAQ. The CDR3 region is CASSLDRAGEQYF. Here the CDR3 DNA reads TGTGCCAGCAGCCTGGACAGGGCGGGCGAGCAGTACTTC.

V and J are TRBV12-5 and TRBJ2-1, with D maybe TRBD2 (6 bases). The CDR3 has 14 amino acids. Trimming stripped 0 bases from V and 9 bases from J, with 12 bases between. Germline assignment: CDR1 LGHNT and CDR2 FRNRAP. Here the CDR3 DNA reads TGTGCTAGTGGTTTGGTGAGGAGGGGCGGTGAGCAGTTCTTC. Residues: CASGLVRRGGEQFF.

The chain couples TRBV28 to TRBJ2-3; no clear D. This CDR3 contains 11 residues. Trimming removed 5 bases from V and 5 bases from J, with 5 bases in between. Germline loops: CDR1 MDHEN, CDR2 SYDVKM. DNA of the CDR3: TGTGCCAGCAGTCTTAGAGATACGCAGTATTTT. Translated, it gives CASSLRDTQYF.

The chain couples TRBV19 to TRBJ1-2; 10 positions match TRBD1. J lost 3 bases, V lost 4 bases, and 8 bases had no gene match. From germline, CDR1 is LNHDA and CDR2 SQIVND (reference sequence). The CDR3 runs to 16 residues. This chain's CDR3 is CASSTGQGVSDYGYTF. The CDR3 DNA sequence: TGTGCCAGTAGTACCGGACAGGGGGTCAGCGACTATGGCTACACCTTC.

The chain combines TRBV28 with TRBJ2-7; 11 bases agree with TRBD2. The germline V gene encodes CDR1 MDHEN and CDR2 SYDVKM. The CDR3 runs 14 residues. V shed 6 bases, J shed 4 bases, and the junction held 5 bases outside the gene matches. The DNA of the CDR3 is TGTGCCAGCAGCCCGGGACTAGCGGCTTACGAGCAGTACTTC. This encodes CASSPGLAAYEQYF.

This chain joins TRBV6-5 and TRBJ1-1, with a possible D match to TRBD1 (6 bases). Trimming shortened V by 0 bases and J by 7 bases, and 9 bases separated the two germline ends. CDR3 length: 13 amino acids. Germline V lookup: CDR1 MNHEY, CDR2 SVGAGI. CDR3: CASSYSRGGEAFF. The CDR3 coding sequence is TGTGCCAGCAGTTACTCCAGGGGCGGTGAAGCTTTCTTT.

The chain is built from TRBV30 and TRBJ2-1; D might be TRBD1 (7 bases). CDR3 length: 13 amino acids. Per germline, CDR1 GTSNPN and CDR2 SVGIG (reference sequence). Trimming left V 5 bases short and J 1 base short, with 9 bases between. The CDR3 coding sequence is TGTGCCTGGGCGGGACAGTCCTACAATGAGCAGTTCTTC. The encoded protein is CAWAGQSYNEQFF.

The chain employs TRBV15 and TRBJ1-5, with D possibly TRBD1 on 6 matching bases. V lost 0 bases and J 2 bases, leaving 8 bases between the germline ends. This CDR3 contains 15 residues. Looked up from germline, CDR1 is LNHNV and CDR2 is YYDKDF (reference sequence). The CDR3 DNA sequence: TGTGCCACCAGCAGAGATGAGGGGGGCAATCAGCCCCAGCATTTT. The encoded protein is CATSRDEGGNQPQHF.

The chain links TRBV7-9 to TRBJ2-7, with TRBD1 identical over 7 bases. The CDR3 is 14 residues long. Germline trimming cut 5 bases from V and 5 bases from J; bases unmatched to any gene: 9. Germline V gene lookup returns CDR1 SEHNR and CDR2 FQNEAQ (reference sequence). This CDR3 is CASSRTGVVDEQYF. CDR3 sequence (DNA): TGTGCCAGCAGCCGAACAGGGGTGGTCGACGAGCAGTACTTC.

This clone was picked up a small number of times. This chain uses TRBV4-3 with TRBJ2-1; 7 nucleotides match TRBD2. Germline lookup yields CDR1 LGHNA and CDR2 YSLEER. The CDR3 extends over 18 amino acids. The V and J ends lost 1 base and 3 bases, in that order; junction bases with no gene match: 12. The chain's CDR3 is CASSQVYQGGRGYNEQFF. DNA for the CDR3: TGCGCCAGCAGCCAAGTTTATCAGGGCGGGAGAGGCTACAATGAGCAGTTCTTC.

This clone was seen a handful of times. J is TRBJ2-2 and V is TRBV9, with TRBD2 matching over 8 bases. The junction had 7 bases not matched to a gene; V was cut back by 4 bases and J by 5 bases. This CDR3 is 15 amino acids long. The germline gives CDR1 SGDLS, CDR2 YYNGEE. The CDR3 DNA reads as TGTGCCAGCAGCCCCCGGGGGGGCCGGACCGGGGAGCTGTTTTTT. Its protein product is CASSPRGGRTGELFF.

The chain employs TRBV9 and TRBJ2-7; TRBD2 matches at 7 bases. This CDR3 spans 14 amino acids. V shed 4 bases, J shed 3 bases, and the junction held 7 bases outside the gene matches. Per germline, CDR1 SGDLS and CDR2 YYNGEE. CDR3 sequence: CASSRAGRNYEQYF. DNA for the CDR3: TGTGCCAGCAGCCGAGCGGGACGGAACTACGAGCAGTACTTC. Using reference TRBV9 and TRBJ2-7 for the parts outside the CDR3, the full variable domain is DSGVTQTPKHLITATGQRVTLRCSPRSGDLSVYWYQQSLDQGLQFLIQYYNGEERAKGNILERFSAQQFPDLHSELNLSSLELGDSALYFCASSRAGRNYEQYFGPGTRLTVT.

The chain combines TRBV2 with TRBJ1-6, with a tentative D call TRBD1 (6 bases). The ends were cut back, 4 bases at V and 5 bases at J, with 15 bases in the middle. The CDR3 covers 16 residues. The germline CDR1 and CDR2 sequences are SNHLY and FYNNEI. The DNA of the CDR3 is TGTGCCAGCAGTGTCGGGACACCATCGAATAATTCACCCCTCCACTTT. Its protein product is CASSVGTPSNNSPLHF.